The rows below give T cell receptor beta chains drawn from one sample of a study of CD8 T cells in Susac syndrome. TCRdb ran MiXCR on the immunoSEQ multiplex PCR reads and lists one entry per CDR3 protein. Of approximately 220,000 distinct CDR3 sequences in the sample, approximately 95% are singletons; the top ten hold 0.082%. Sample: CD4+ T cells from PBMCs. Receptors originate from a human donor with multiple sclerosis. CDR3s include the opening cysteine and the closing phenylalanine or tryptophan. Each record gives: clone size, D gene, V gene, J gene, CDR3 protein, CDR3 DNA. A D gene is named only where the DNA matches it firmly. Clone size is not always given. Where it is, it says once, few, many or a class for expanded clones.

clone size: once
D gene: NA
V gene: TRBV30
J gene: TRBJ1-2
CDR3 protein: CAWSQDRAYGYTF
CDR3 DNA: TGTGCCTGGAGCCAGGACAGAGCCTATGGCTACACCTTC

clone size: NA
D gene: NA
V gene: TRBV30
J gene: TRBJ1-6
CDR3 protein: CAWKIGGESPLHF
CDR3 DNA: TGTGCCTGGAAAATAGGGGGGGAGTCACCCCTCCACTTT

clone size: NA
D gene: NA
V gene: TRBV9
J gene: TRBJ1-2
CDR3 protein: CASSVGVEDYGYTF
CDR3 DNA: TGTGCCAGCAGCGTAGGTGTGGAGGACTATGGCTACACCTTC

clone size: NA
D gene: NA
V gene: TRBV20-1
J gene: TRBJ2-5
CDR3 protein: CSARSQQETQYF
CDR3 DNA: TGCAGTGCTAGGTCCCAACAAGAGACCCAGTACTTC

clone size: NA
D gene: NA
V gene: TRBV20-1
J gene: TRBJ1-1
CDR3 protein: CSASNGGNTEAFF
CDR3 DNA: TGCAGTGCTAGTAACGGCGGGAACACTGAAGCTTTCTTT

clone size: NA
D gene: NA
V gene: TRBV3-1
J gene: TRBJ1-1
CDR3 protein: CASSQVGGPDDTEAFF
CDR3 DNA: TGTGCCAGCAGCCAAGTTGGGGGTCCGGATGACACTGAAGCTTTCTTT

clone size: once
D gene: TRBD2
V gene: TRBV6-2/TRBV6-3
J gene: TRBJ2-3
CDR3 protein: CASSQERGGTDTQYF
CDR3 DNA: TGTGCCAGCAGTCAAGAGCGGGGGGGCACAGATACGCAGTATTTT

clone size: NA
D gene: NA
V gene: TRBV20-1
J gene: TRBJ2-5
CDR3 protein: CSANRDYQETQYF
CDR3 DNA: TGCAGTGCTAACCGGGACTACCAAGAGACCCAGTACTTC

clone size: NA
D gene: NA
V gene: TRBV4-1
J gene: TRBJ2-3
CDR3 protein: CASSQEPPPDTQYF
CDR3 DNA: TGCGCCAGCAGCCAAGAGCCCCCCCCAGATACGCAGTATTTT

clone size: once
D gene: NA
V gene: TRBV12-3/TRBV12-4
J gene: TRBJ2-2
CDR3 protein: CASSVAAAGELFF
CDR3 DNA: TGTGCCAGCAGCGTCGCGGCCGCCGGGGAGCTGTTTTTT

clone size: NA
D gene: NA
V gene: TRBV12-5
J gene: TRBJ1-6
CDR3 protein: CASGLLPNNSPLHF
CDR3 DNA: TGTGCTAGTGGTCTCCTCCCGAATAACTCACCCCTCCACTTT

clone size: NA
D gene: NA
V gene: TRBV24-1
J gene: TRBJ2-3
CDR3 protein: CATGEGSTDTQYF
CDR3 DNA: TGTGCCACGGGTGAGGGTAGCACAGATACGCAGTATTTT

clone size: NA
D gene: TRBD1
V gene: TRBV29-1
J gene: TRBJ2-3
CDR3 protein: CSVSGTGGDTQYF
CDR3 DNA: TGCAGCGTATCCGGGACAGGGGGGGATACGCAGTATTTT

clone size: NA
D gene: NA
V gene: TRBV18
J gene: TRBJ2-2
CDR3 protein: CASSTLDTGELFF
CDR3 DNA: TGTGCCAGCTCAACACTCGACACCGGGGAGCTGTTTTTT

clone size: few
D gene: TRBD1
V gene: TRBV6-5
J gene: TRBJ1-5
CDR3 protein: CASSAQGNQPQHF
CDR3 DNA: TGTGCCAGCAGTGCACAGGGGAATCAGCCCCAGCATTTT

clone size: NA
D gene: NA
V gene: TRBV6-5
J gene: TRBJ1-1
CDR3 protein: CASSSRARLVTEAFF
CDR3 DNA: TGTGCCAGCAGTTCCCGGGCCCGCCTGGTGACTGAAGCTTTCTTT

clone size: NA
D gene: TRBD2
V gene: TRBV7-3
J gene: TRBJ2-3
CDR3 protein: CASSTGLSTDTQYF
CDR3 DNA: TGTGCCAGCAGCACGGGACTATCCACAGATACGCAGTATTTT

clone size: NA
D gene: TRBD2
V gene: TRBV29-1
J gene: TRBJ2-1
CDR3 protein: CSVLGTMEQFF
CDR3 DNA: TGCAGCGTCCTGGGGACTATGGAGCAGTTCTTC

clone size: NA
D gene: NA
V gene: TRBV12-3/TRBV12-4
J gene: TRBJ2-7
CDR3 protein: CASRNLASSYEQYF
CDR3 DNA: TGTGCCAGCAGGAACCTAGCGAGTTCCTACGAGCAGTACTTC

clone size: NA
D gene: NA
V gene: TRBV5-4
J gene: TRBJ2-3
CDR3 protein: CASSLRSGATDTQYF
CDR3 DNA: TGTGCCAGCAGCTTGAGGTCAGGGGCGACAGATACGCAGTATTTT

clone size: NA
D gene: TRBD2
V gene: TRBV20-1
J gene: TRBJ2-3
CDR3 protein: CSARDAMASGGTDTQYF
CDR3 DNA: TGCAGTGCTAGAGATGCGATGGCTAGCGGGGGCACAGATACGCAGTATTTT

clone size: once
D gene: TRBD1
V gene: TRBV9
J gene: TRBJ2-7
CDR3 protein: CASNPGQDRHEQYF
CDR3 DNA: TGTGCCAGCAACCCGGGACAGGACAGGCACGAGCAGTACTTC

clone size: NA
D gene: NA
V gene: TRBV27
J gene: TRBJ2-3
CDR3 protein: CASSLWTFADTQYF
CDR3 DNA: TGTGCCAGCAGTTTATGGACATTTGCAGATACGCAGTATTTT

clone size: NA
D gene: TRBD1
V gene: TRBV3-1
J gene: TRBJ2-2
CDR3 protein: CASSSGQGAFGELFF
CDR3 DNA: TGTGCCAGCAGCTCGGGACAGGGGGCATTCGGGGAGCTGTTTTTT

clone size: NA
D gene: NA
V gene: TRBV30
J gene: TRBJ2-5
CDR3 protein: CAWSVVRGGGTQYF
CDR3 DNA: TGTGCCTGGAGTGTAGTAAGGGGCGGCGGGACCCAGTACTTC

clone size: NA
D gene: NA
V gene: TRBV29-1
J gene: TRBJ1-2
CDR3 protein: CSVAGHNYGYTF
CDR3 DNA: TGCAGCGTCGCGGGACACAACTATGGCTACACCTTC

clone size: NA
D gene: NA
V gene: TRBV30
J gene: TRBJ1-1
CDR3 protein: CAWSAGFPEAFF
CDR3 DNA: TGTGCCTGGAGTGCAGGGTTCCCTGAAGCTTTCTTT

clone size: NA
D gene: NA
V gene: TRBV20-1
J gene: TRBJ1-2
CDR3 protein: CSAPREGDGYGYTF
CDR3 DNA: TGCAGTGCACCTCGGGAGGGCGACGGCTATGGCTACACCTTC

clone size: NA
D gene: NA
V gene: TRBV7-2
J gene: TRBJ2-2
CDR3 protein: CASSTRAGITGELFF
CDR3 DNA: TGTGCCAGCAGCACGAGGGCGGGAATCACCGGGGAGCTGTTTTTT

clone size: NA
D gene: NA
V gene: TRBV24-1
J gene: TRBJ2-3
CDR3 protein: CATSGVGEADTQYF
CDR3 DNA: TGTGCCACCAGTGGAGTCGGGGAAGCAGATACGCAGTATTTT

clone size: NA
D gene: NA
V gene: TRBV29-1
J gene: TRBJ1-1
CDR3 protein: CSAADGGTEAFF
CDR3 DNA: TGCAGCGCAGCCGACGGGGGCACTGAAGCTTTCTTT

clone size: few
D gene: NA
V gene: TRBV12-3/TRBV12-4
J gene: TRBJ2-5
CDR3 protein: CASSSSGTQYF
CDR3 DNA: TGTGCCAGCAGTTCCAGCGGGACCCAGTACTTC